Each of the 5 T cell receptor beta chains below was sequenced from the same sample in a study of T cell responses to AZD1222 COVID-19 vaccine. The method was immunoSEQ multiplex PCR; TCRdb's version includes in-frame clones alone and lacks a portion of them. The sample holds some 140,000 clones, about 94% seen once. The sequencing used peripheral blood, collected on day 0 of AZD1222 vaccination. Receptors originate from an adult in good health.

The chain joins TRBV6-5 to TRBJ1-5; D unclear. Trimming removed 0 bases at V and 1 base at J, with 7 bases between. The CDR3 contains 15 residues. Germline assignment: CDR1 MNHEY and CDR2 SVGAGI. The CDR3 region is CASSYSLGSNQPQHF. CDR3 DNA: TGTGCCAGCAGTTACTCTTTGGGGAGCAATCAGCCCCAGCATTTT.

The V and J genes are TRBV2 and TRBJ1-1, with no clear D. The CDR3 consists of 13 residues. The V end was cut by 6 bases, the J end by 3 bases, with 11 bases between. Germline V gene lookup returns CDR1 SNHLY and CDR2 FYNNEI. DNA of the CDR3: TGTGCCAGCAGCTTAATTGGGGACACTGAAGCTTTCTTT. Residues: CASSLIGDTEAFF.

This chain joins TRBV11-2 and TRBJ2-5; possible D gene TRBD1, 6 bases. This CDR3 comprises 13 residues. V shed 6 bases and J shed 2 bases, with 10 bases lying between them. Germline loops: CDR1 SGHAT, CDR2 FQNNGV. CDR3 sequence: CASRDSLQETQYF. The CDR3 DNA follows: TGTGCCAGCAGGGACAGTTTACAAGAGACCCAGTACTTC.

Comment on this clone: Other nucleotide sequences from this sample produce the same CDR3. The rearrangement uses TRBV19 and TRBJ2-7; tentative D call: TRBD2 (6 bases). The V gene's germline CDR1 is LNHDA and CDR2 SQIVND (reference sequence). The V and J ends lost 3 bases and 1 base respectively, with 10 bases between them. This CDR3 is 14 amino acids long. CDR3 DNA sequence: TGTGCCAGTAGTATCCGGGACTCATCCTACGAGCAGTACTTC. Amino acids: CASSIRDSSYEQYF.

J is TRBJ1-5 and V is TRBV7-8; no clear D gene. V lost 5 bases to trimming and J lost 4 bases, with 9 bases between them. Per germline, CDR1 SGHVS and CDR2 FQNEAQ. The CDR3 sequence is 13 residues long. The CDR3, as DNA: TGTGCCAGCAGCCCATACCTGAATCAGCCCCAGCATTTT. Its translation: CASSPYLNQPQHF.